The next 9 T cell receptor beta chains were all read from a single sample in a study of T-cell memory formation after mild COVID-19 (dated by TCRdb to 2020 to 2022). The receptor library was made with 5' RACE. Sequencing instrument: Illumina NovaSeq 6000. The public reads were reanalyzed by TCRdb: fastp trimming at Q25, MiXCR alignment, in-frame beta chains only. For every CDR3 protein sequence, its rows merge into one entry that carries the most common genes and DNA. A total of roughly 500,000 distinct CDR3 sequences appear in this sample, over 20% of them only once. The ten largest account for approximately 12% of the sample. Sequencing was carried out using PBMCs or a T cell subset sorted from them (not recorded which). Every receptor here comes from an adult woman who had mild COVID-19 (a few samples of this study predate the infection). The sample titles of this study are shuffled in the database, so cell type and time point are left out; the donor was told from shared clones.

The table lists this clonotype with a count of one. V gene TRBV12-3 or TRBV12-4 combines with J gene TRBJ2-3; TRBD2 matches 11 bases. With V trimmed by 11 bases and J by 4 bases, 5 bases remained unmatched. The CDR3 is made up of 13 amino acids. The CDR3 region has the DNA TGTGCCTCGGGACTAGCGGCCTCAGATACGCAGTATTTT. Translated, it gives CASGLAASDTQYF.

This clonotype was observed a few times. The chain combines TRBV19 with TRBJ2-5; D remains ambiguous. CDR3 length equals 13 residues. V was clipped by 3 bases and J by 5 bases, with 10 bases between them. CDR1 is LNHDA and CDR2 is SQIVND in the germline V gene (reference sequence). The CDR3 nucleotides read TGTGCCAGTAGTATCTCCTTCGGGGAGACCCAGTACTTC. This translates into CASSISFGETQYF. Looking up the rest from reference TRBV19 and TRBJ2-5 gives the full variable domain: DGGITQSPKYLFRKEGQNVTLSCEQNLNHDAMYWYRQDPGQGLRLIYYSQIVNDFQKGDIAEGYSVSREKKESFPLTVTSAQKNPTAFYLCASSISFGETQYFGPGTRLLVL.

This clonotype was counted ten times or more. J is TRBJ2-7 and V is TRBV25-1, with TRBD1 matching over 10 bases. The CDR3 totals 15 residues. J was trimmed by 2 bases and V by 3 bases; bases with no gene match: 4. Germline CDR1 reads MGHDK; CDR2 reads SYGVNS. Written as DNA, the CDR3 is TGTGCCAGCAGTGATCAGGACAGGGGGGCCTACGAGCAGTACTTC. Residues: CASSDQDRGAYEQYF.

This clonotype was seen only once. J is TRBJ2-1 and V is TRBV20-1; 7 bases are a match to TRBD2. CDR1 and CDR2 (germline): DFQATT, SNEGSKA (reference sequence). Trimming at V came to 3 bases and at J to 10 bases, leaving 12 bases not matched to a gene. This CDR3 spans 14 amino acids. CDR3 DNA: TGCAGTGCTAGGGCGGGAGATCAGGCGCGAGAGCAGTTCTTC. Its translation: CSARAGDQAREQFF.

This clonotype was counted a few times. The chain has TRBV5-1 and TRBJ1-1; 7 bases match TRBD1. This CDR3 comprises 14 residues. Germline trimming cut 8 bases from V and 6 bases from J; bases unmatched to any gene: 13. The V gene's germline CDR1 is SGHRS and CDR2 YFSETQ. The CDR3 sequence is CASGVTGKGPEAFF. In nucleotides, the CDR3 is TGCGCCAGTGGTGTGACAGGGAAAGGTCCTGAAGCTTTCTTT. The full variable domain, completed using reference TRBV5-1 and TRBJ1-1, is KAGVTQTPRYLIKTRGQQVTLSCSPISGHRSVSWYQQTPGQGLQFLFEYFSETQRNKGNFPGRFSGRQFSNSRSEMNVSTLELGDSALYLCASGVTGKGPEAFFGQGTRLTVV.

This chain joins TRBV7-2 and TRBJ2-7, with 9 bases that match TRBD2. CDR1 SGHTA and CDR2 FQGNSA come from the germline V gene. The CDR3 extends over 14 amino acids. V lost 5 bases, J lost 3 bases, and 5 bases stayed unmatched. CDR3 in DNA: TGTGCCAGCAGCCTGAGACTAGCGGACTACGAGCAGTACTTC. Its protein product is CASSLRLADYEQYF.

This chain links TRBV3-1 with TRBJ2-6, with D unresolved. This CDR3 contains 15 residues. V lost 1 base and J 10 bases, leaving 14 bases between the germline ends. In germline, CDR1 is LGHDT, CDR2 YNNKEL (reference sequence). This chain's CDR3 is CASSQATDALNVLTF. The CDR3 bases are TGTGCCAGCAGCCAAGCCACAGACGCCCTGAACGTCCTGACTTTC.

The chain combines TRBV6-5 with TRBJ2-7; TRBD1 agrees at 9 bases. With 6 bases clipped from V and 5 bases from J, the junction kept 8 bases outside the gene matches. CDR1 is MNHEY and CDR2 is SVGAGI in the germline V gene. This CDR3 contains 14 residues. CDR3: CASSTGTGSHEQYF. The CDR3 bases are TGTGCCAGCAGCACCGGGACAGGGTCCCACGAGCAGTACTTC.

The chain recombines TRBV21-1 with TRBJ2-5; the table names TRBD2, a call not compared with the DNA. TRBV21-1 has pseudogene status. This CDR3 comprises 17 residues. CDR3 protein: CASSKEEAEESQETQYF. Here the CDR3 DNA reads TGTGCCAGCAGCAAAGAGGAGGCAGAGGAGAGCCAAGAGACCCAGTACTTC.